This TCR beta chain was retrieved from a study of glioma-infiltrating T cells. The study's findings and limits: Gliomas, especially low-grade, showed above-expected tissue-blood divergence; non-neoplastic patients showed below. Only very few CDR3 sequences appeared in both tissue and blood.

TCR alpha and beta CDR3 regions were amplified from RNA using iRepertoire nested multiplex PCR. Each CDR3 protein gets one entry after TCRdb re-called the multiplex PCR reads with MiXCR. Altogether 150,000 or so distinct CDR3 sequences are present, around 40% being singletons, with the ten largest covering over 15%. CDR3 size: 13 residues. V gave up 7 bases and J gave up 6 bases, with 10 bases separating them. Germline CDR1 is MNHNS and CDR2 is SASEGT. In regard to this clonotype: Antigen unknown.

Sequenced material: glioma tissue, nonneoplastic brain tissue, or PBMCs (not recorded which). J is TRBJ1-6 and V is TRBV6-1; a weak D match, TRBD1 (5 bases). This receptor was taken from a human donor with low-grade glioma or glioblastoma, undergoing nonglioma brain surgery, or in good health (not recorded which). The CDR3 here is CASTGSGNSPLHF. The CDR3 bases are TGTGCCAGCACAGGGAGCGGTAATTCACCCCTCCACTTT.